The 13 T cell receptor beta chains in this list originate from one sample, sequenced in a study of blood T cell repertoires in COVID-19. Clones were read by immunoSEQ multiplex PCR, and TCRdb kept only the in-frame ones, dropping some. Altogether about 170,000 clones are present, just under 85% being singletons, with the ten largest covering roughly 2.5%. The specimen sequenced was peripheral blood. All receptors derive from a woman older than 75 with COVID-19, enrolled during active disease.

This chain links TRBV27 with TRBJ2-7, with 9 bases that match TRBD1. Germline CDR1 reads MNHEY; CDR2 reads SMNVEV (reference sequence). V lost 6 bases, J lost 6 bases, and 12 bases stayed unmatched. The CDR3 loop spans 15 amino acids. CDR3: CASSPRDRAMSEQYF. CDR3 DNA: TGTGCCAGCAGCCCCCGGGACAGGGCAATGAGCGAGCAGTACTTC.

The genes are TRBV6-5 and TRBJ2-7, with no clear D. Germline lookup yields CDR1 MNHEY and CDR2 SVGAGI. V was shortened by 7 bases and J by 1 base, with 14 bases between the two germline ends. The CDR3 runs to 14 residues. The CDR3 nucleotides read TGTGCCAGCATACAGACAATCGCGTCCTACGAGCAGTACTTC. Its translation is CASIQTIASYEQYF.

The V call is TRBV18, the J call TRBJ2-1; 8 bases line up with TRBD1. In germline, CDR1 is KGHSH, CDR2 LQKENI. V lost 3 bases and J lost 4; bases outside the gene matches: 11. The CDR3 is made up of 17 amino acids. CDR3 protein: CASSPLRTGPLYNEQFF. The DNA for the CDR3 is TGTGCCAGCTCACCCTTACGGACAGGGCCCCTTTACAATGAGCAGTTCTTC.

The chain carries TRBV28 and TRBJ2-7; 8 bases agree with TRBD1. Germline V lookup: CDR1 MDHEN, CDR2 SYDVKM. V gave up 3 bases and J gave up 5 bases; unmatched junction bases: 6. This CDR3 is 14 amino acids long. The CDR3 protein is CASSFQGARNEQYF. Here the CDR3 DNA reads TGTGCCAGCAGTTTTCAGGGGGCGAGGAACGAGCAGTACTTC.

The chain is built from TRBV5-1 and TRBJ2-2, with TRBD1 matching over 8 bases. With V trimmed by 4 bases and J by 3 bases, 8 bases remained unmatched. Germline loops: CDR1 SGHRS, CDR2 YFSETQ. CDR3 length: 16 amino acids. This CDR3 reads CASSRRTGLDTGELFF. The CDR3 nucleotides read TGCGCCAGCAGCAGAAGGACAGGGCTAGACACCGGGGAGCTGTTTTTT.

The genes are TRBV14 and TRBJ1-1; D possibly corresponds to TRBD1 (6 bases). This CDR3 has 15 residues. The V and J ends lost 1 base and 5 bases respectively, with 14 bases between them. The germline V gene has CDR1 SGHDN and CDR2 FVKESK. CDR3 in amino acids: CASSQVLGARTEAFF. The CDR3 DNA is TGTGCCAGCAGCCAAGTCCTGGGGGCGAGGACTGAAGCTTTCTTT.

This chain joins TRBV3-1 (or the pseudogene TRBV3-2) and TRBJ2-6, with 9 nucleotides matching TRBD2. Germline lookup yields CDR1 LGHDT and CDR2 YNNKEL (reference sequence). The CDR3 runs 20 residues. The V gene end was trimmed by 4 bases and the J gene end by 1 base; junction bases not matched to a gene: 14. CDR3 sequence: CASSPRRPAGGSSGANVLTF. The CDR3 DNA is TGTGCCAGCAGCCCAAGAAGGCCAGCGGGAGGCTCGTCTGGGGCCAACGTCCTGACTTTC.

This chain connects TRBV11-2 to TRBJ2-3; weak D call: TRBD1 (5 bases). Trimming removed 6 bases from V and 4 bases from J, with 8 bases in between. There are 12 residues in the CDR3. The germline V gene encodes CDR1 SGHAT and CDR2 FQNNGV. Written as DNA, the CDR3 is TGTGCCAGCAGAAAGACAGCAGATACGCAGTATTTT. It yields the protein CASRKTADTQYF.

The chain joins TRBV19 to TRBJ1-5; weak D call: TRBD1 (5 bases). This CDR3 has 15 amino acids. CDR1 is LNHDA, CDR2 SQIVND, per germline (reference sequence). The V end lost 6 bases, the J end lost 1 base, and 13 bases lay between the germline ends. In DNA, the CDR3 is TGTGCCAGTAGGGACCGGGACTCAAGCAATCAGCCCCAGCATTTT. Its protein product is CASRDRDSSNQPQHF.

V and J are TRBV5-1 and TRBJ1-6, with D uncertain. Germline V gene data show CDR1 as SGHRS and CDR2 as YFSETQ. With 0 bases removed from V and 13 bases from J, the gap between germline ends came to 11 bases. The CDR3 contains 13 residues. DNA of the CDR3: TGCGCCAGCAGCTTGGATCTGGGCGGGCCCCTCCACTTT. Translation: CASSLDLGGPLHF.

The rearrangement uses TRBV5-1 and TRBJ1-5; 10 positions agree with TRBD1. The CDR3 spans 17 residues. Per germline, CDR1 SGHRS and CDR2 YFSETQ. The V and J ends lost 4 bases and 1 base, in that order; junction bases with no gene match: 8. This CDR3 reads CASSPETGGLSNQPQHF. The CDR3 DNA sequence: TGCGCCAGCAGCCCCGAGACAGGGGGCTTAAGCAATCAGCCCCAGCATTTT.

This clone was counted a single time. This chain links TRBV30 with TRBJ2-7, with 12 bases matching TRBD2. The CDR3 runs 16 residues. Losses at the gene ends were 5 bases for V and 7 bases for J; bases not matched to a gene: 15. Germline V gene data show CDR1 as GTSNPN and CDR2 as SVGIG (reference sequence). The CDR3 protein is CAWDKLAGGPVGEQYF. In DNA, the CDR3 is TGTGCCTGGGACAAACTAGCGGGGGGACCCGTGGGTGAGCAGTACTTC.

The gene calls are TRBV5-8 and TRBJ1-1; a possible D gene is TRBD1 (5 bases). V lost 3 bases and J lost 6, with 9 bases in between. The CDR3 runs to 12 residues. Per germline, CDR1 SGHTS and CDR2 YDEGEE. The CDR3: CASSSTRAEAFF. The CDR3 DNA is TGTGCCAGCAGCTCCACCAGGGCTGAAGCTTTCTTT.